This section outlines one T cell receptor (beta chain) sequence together with its context. Its antigen remains unknown. The primer mix had 60 Vbeta and 13 Jbeta primers. As handled by the study authors: Among the unique TCR beta chains that a later analysis counted, about 84 million in all, roughly 11 million were shared. Measured with immunoSEQ multiplex PCR; TCRdb has only the in-frame clones, and not every one. V and J calls and clone size come straight from that table; D and trimming were deduced from the DNA. This table holds roughly 120,000 clones, about 68% found once. V trimming: 0 bases; J trimming: 9 bases; junction bases outside the gene matches: 11. In germline, CDR1 is SGHRS, CDR2 YFSETQ. This CDR3 has 16 amino acids. This sample is part of a study of cytomegalovirus exposure and HLA in healthy donors. Broader study findings: It was 150 to 200 TCR beta chains that were listed as cytomegalovirus-associated.

The sequence was collected from a woman aged 45-65 years in good health and CMV-seropositive. This rearrangement joins TRBV5-1 to TRBJ2-1, with 8 bases aligning to TRBD2. What was sequenced was PBMCs. Here the CDR3 reads CASSLVLAEMRREQFF. The CDR3 nucleotides read TGCGCCAGCAGCTTGGTACTAGCGGAAATGAGACGTGAGCAGTTCTTC.